A single sample gave rise to the 5 T cell receptor beta chains below, sequenced in a study of T cell responses to AZD1222 COVID-19 vaccine. The protocol was immunoSEQ multiplex PCR, while the TCRdb copy is restricted to in-frame clones and leaves out a portion. In the table there are 60,000 to 90,000 clones, about nine tenths of which are singletons. The material was peripheral blood, obtained 28 days after the second AZD1222 dose. Receptors were obtained from an adult who received the AZD1222 COVID-19 vaccine.

The chain links TRBV6-6 to TRBJ2-1; D is perhaps TRBD1 or TRBD2 (6 bases each). The CDR3 has 14 residues. Germline V gene lookup returns CDR1 MNHNY and CDR2 SVGAGI (reference sequence). Trimming cost V 8 bases and J 0 bases, with 11 bases left between them. The CDR3 region is CASRGGLSYNEQFF. CDR3 nucleotide sequence: TGTGCCAGCCGAGGGGGGCTCTCCTACAATGAGCAGTTCTTC.

The chain couples TRBV5-1 to TRBJ2-3, with 14 bases lining up with TRBD2. The CDR3 is 18 amino acids. Germline V gene data show CDR1 as SGHRS and CDR2 as YFSETQ. V dropped 0 bases and J dropped 0; count of bases not matched to a gene: 3. This CDR3 reads CASSLGLAGGISTDTQYF. Written as DNA, the CDR3 is TGCGCCAGCAGCTTGGGACTAGCGGGGGGGATAAGCACAGATACGCAGTATTTT. The variable domain in full, with the rest retrieved from reference TRBV5-1 and TRBJ2-3, is KAGVTQTPRYLIKTRGQQVTLSCSPISGHRSVSWYQQTPGQGLQFLFEYFSETQRNKGNFPGRFSGRQFSNSRSEMNVSTLELGDSALYLCASSLGLAGGISTDTQYFGPGTRLTVL.

The V call is TRBV2, the J call TRBJ2-5; either TRBD1 or TRBD2 may fit D (5 bases each). V shed 8 bases and J shed 7 bases, with 17 bases lying between them. The CDR3 consists of 13 residues. Germline V lookup: CDR1 SNHLY, CDR2 FYNNEI. The DNA of the CDR3 is TGTGCCAGCTGGGACCCCGGGGTAGGGACCCAGTACTTC. Translation gives CASWDPGVGTQYF.

The chain has TRBV5-1 and TRBJ2-2, with 9 bases that match TRBD1. Per the germline V gene, CDR1 is SGHRS and CDR2 is YFSETQ. CDR3 length equals 14 residues. Germline trimming cut 2 bases from V and 6 bases from J; bases unmatched to any gene: 2. The CDR3 nucleotides are TGCGCCAGCAGCTTAGGGACAGGGCCCGGGGAGCTGTTTTTT. Translating gives CASSLGTGPGELFF.

The chain has TRBV19 and TRBJ2-1; TRBD2 aligns across 7 bases. The CDR3 has 14 amino acids. V lost 5 bases to trimming and J lost 3 bases; unmatched junction nucleotides: 4. Germline CDR1 reads LNHDA; CDR2 reads SQIVND (reference sequence). The chain's CDR3 is CASSGAGVYNEQFF. The DNA of the CDR3 is TGTGCCAGTAGTGGGGCGGGGGTCTACAATGAGCAGTTCTTC.